The source of this T cell receptor (beta chain) is a study of T cells in Graves' hyperthyroidism and ophthalmopathy. General observations from the study: Stable hyperthyroidism was told apart from ophthalmopathy by a model built on 13 V-J features. Most clonotypes expanded in the thyroid (above 0.001) were also present in blood.

Germline CDR1 is SNHLY and CDR2 is FYNNEI. V dropped 4 bases and J dropped 4; count of bases not matched to a gene: 9. The CDR3 is 15 residues long. From RNA transcripts, TCR beta CDR3 regions were amplified. The HTBI primer set served for first-round RT-PCR of the TCR CDR3. TCRdb fed the multiplex PCR reads into MiXCR, producing one record per CDR3 protein. This table holds approximately 560,000 distinct CDR3 sequences, roughly 46% found once. Worth noting for this clonotype: What it binds is unknown.

The chain has TRBV2 and TRBJ2-7; TRBD2 matches 8 bases. This clonotype was obtained from a woman between 18 and 30 years old with Graves' hyperthyroidism. The sample taken for sequencing was peripheral blood or thyroid tissue (not recorded which). CDR3: CASSGGGTRWYEQYF. The CDR3 region has the DNA TGTGCCAGCAGTGGAGGAGGGACTAGATGGTACGAGCAGTACTTC.